This TCR beta chain was captured in a study of OX40 agonist ivuxolimab in advanced cancers. Background on the study: Eligibility admitted prior anti-PD-1, anti-PD-L1 or anti-CTLA-4 therapy; about 40% had some. Study-wide points: Among some nonresponders, normalized T-cell clonal expansion was also low.

Data came from immunoSEQ multiplex PCR; TCRdb stores just in-frame clones and leaves some out. This table has several thousand clones, 70% to 75% appearing once. Patients with autoimmune history or systemic immunosuppression were excluded. Remarks on this clone: Its antigen is unknown.

In germline, CDR1 is SGHTS, CDR2 YDEGEE. The CDR3 runs 15 residues. Between the trimmed V and J ends, which lost 3 bases and 5 bases, there was a span of 17 bases. The gene calls are TRBV5-8 and TRBJ1-1; possible D gene TRBD1, 6 bases. This receptor was identified in an adult with an advanced solid tumor such as melanoma, head and neck, liver or kidney cancer. The sequenced sample was CD4+ or CD8+ T cells sorted from blood, obtained in a trial of the OX40 agonist ivuxolimab. The DNA for the CDR3 is TGTGCCAGCAGCTCTACAGGACAGTGGTGGACTGAAGCTTTCTTT. Translated, it gives CASSSTGQWWTEAFF. The entire variable domain, with the rest obtained from reference TRBV5-8 and TRBJ1-1, is as follows: EAGVTQSPTHLIKTRGQQATLRCSPISGHTSVYWYQQALGLGLQFLLWYDEGEERNRGNFPPRFSGRQFPNYSSELNVNALELEDSALYLCASSSTGQWWTEAFFGQGTRLTVV.